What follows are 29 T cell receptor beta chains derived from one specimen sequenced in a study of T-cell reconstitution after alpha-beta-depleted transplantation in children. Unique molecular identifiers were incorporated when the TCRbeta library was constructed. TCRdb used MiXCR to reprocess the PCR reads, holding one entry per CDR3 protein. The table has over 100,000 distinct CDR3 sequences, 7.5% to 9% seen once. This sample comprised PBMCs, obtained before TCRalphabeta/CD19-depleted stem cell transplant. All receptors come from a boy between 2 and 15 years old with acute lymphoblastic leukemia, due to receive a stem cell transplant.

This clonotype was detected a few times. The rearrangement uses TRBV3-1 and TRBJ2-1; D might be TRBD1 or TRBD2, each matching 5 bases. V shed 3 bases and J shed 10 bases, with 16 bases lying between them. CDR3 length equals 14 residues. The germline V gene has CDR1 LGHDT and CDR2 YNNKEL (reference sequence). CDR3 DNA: TGTGCCAGCAGCCATAGACTGGGGGTGGGGGAGCAGTTCTTC. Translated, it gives CASSHRLGVGEQFF.

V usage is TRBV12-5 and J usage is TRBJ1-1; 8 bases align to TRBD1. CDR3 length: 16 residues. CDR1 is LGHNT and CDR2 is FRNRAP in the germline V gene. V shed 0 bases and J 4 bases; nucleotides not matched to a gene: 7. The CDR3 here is CASGLVGLTGGTEAFF. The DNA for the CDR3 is TGTGCTAGTGGTTTGGTTGGATTAACAGGGGGCACTGAAGCTTTCTTT.

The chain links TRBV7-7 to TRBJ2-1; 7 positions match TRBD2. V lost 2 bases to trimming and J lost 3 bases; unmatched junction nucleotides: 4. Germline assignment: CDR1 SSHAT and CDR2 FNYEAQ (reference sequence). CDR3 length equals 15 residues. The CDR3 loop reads CASSLLGGGYNEQFF. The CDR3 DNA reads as TGTGCCAGCAGCTTACTAGGCGGGGGCTACAATGAGCAGTTCTTC.

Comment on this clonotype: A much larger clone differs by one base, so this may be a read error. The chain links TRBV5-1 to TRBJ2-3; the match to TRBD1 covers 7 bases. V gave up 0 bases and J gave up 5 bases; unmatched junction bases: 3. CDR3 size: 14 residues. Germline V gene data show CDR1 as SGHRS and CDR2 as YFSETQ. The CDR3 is CASSLGGGEDTQYF. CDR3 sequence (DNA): TGCGCCAGCAGCTTGGGAGGGGGCGAAGATACGCAGTATTTT.

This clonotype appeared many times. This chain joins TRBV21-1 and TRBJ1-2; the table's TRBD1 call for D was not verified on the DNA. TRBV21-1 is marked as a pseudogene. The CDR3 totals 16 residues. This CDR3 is CASSPPGGDRVNGYTF. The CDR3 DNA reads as TGTGCCAGCAGCCCACCAGGCGGGGACAGGGTGAATGGCTACACCTTC.

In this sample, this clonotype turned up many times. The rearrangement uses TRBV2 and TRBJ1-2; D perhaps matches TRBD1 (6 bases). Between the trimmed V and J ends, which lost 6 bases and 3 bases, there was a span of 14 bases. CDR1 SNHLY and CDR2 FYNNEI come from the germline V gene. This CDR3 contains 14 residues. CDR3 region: CASSGQLGDYGYTF. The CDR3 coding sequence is TGTGCCAGCAGCGGACAGTTAGGGGACTATGGCTACACCTTC.

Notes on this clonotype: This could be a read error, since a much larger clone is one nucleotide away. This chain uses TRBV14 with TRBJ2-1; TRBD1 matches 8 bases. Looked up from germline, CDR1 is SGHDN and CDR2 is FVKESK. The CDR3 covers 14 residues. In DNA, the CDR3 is TGTGCCAGCAGCCGAAGACAGGGGAGGAATGAGCAGTTGTTC. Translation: CASSRRQGRNEQLF.

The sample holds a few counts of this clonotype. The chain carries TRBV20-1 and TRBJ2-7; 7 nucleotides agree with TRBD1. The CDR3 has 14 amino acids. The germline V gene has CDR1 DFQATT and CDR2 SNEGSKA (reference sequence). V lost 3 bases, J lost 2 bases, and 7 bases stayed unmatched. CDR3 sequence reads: CSARPRDSPYEQYF. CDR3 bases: TGCAGTGCTAGGCCCCGGGACAGTCCCTACGAGCAGTACTTC.

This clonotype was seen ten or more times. CDR3 amino acids: CASSLYTGRQRALETQYF. The CDR3 DNA reads as TGTGCCAGCAGCCTATACACCGGGCGGCAGCGGGCCCTAGAGACCCAGTACTTC. The chain couples TRBV7-6 to TRBJ2-5; maybe TRBD2 (6 bases). The length of the CDR3 is 18 residues. V lost 5 bases and J 4 bases, leaving 26 bases between the germline ends. Germline lookup yields CDR1 SGHVS and CDR2 FNYEAQ. The full variable domain, completed using reference TRBV7-6 and TRBJ2-5, is GAGVSQSPRYKVTKRGQDVALRCDPISGHVSLYWYRQALGQGPEFLTYFNYEAQQDKSGLPNDRFSAERPEGSISTLTIQRTEQRDSAMYRCASSLYTGRQRALETQYFGPGTRLLVL.

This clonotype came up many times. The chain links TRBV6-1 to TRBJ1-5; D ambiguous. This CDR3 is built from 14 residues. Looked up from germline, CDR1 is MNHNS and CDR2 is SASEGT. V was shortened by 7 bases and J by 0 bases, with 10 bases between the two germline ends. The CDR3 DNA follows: TGTGCCAGCAACACCCGGACTAGCAATCAGCCCCAGCATTTT. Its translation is CASNTRTSNQPQHF.

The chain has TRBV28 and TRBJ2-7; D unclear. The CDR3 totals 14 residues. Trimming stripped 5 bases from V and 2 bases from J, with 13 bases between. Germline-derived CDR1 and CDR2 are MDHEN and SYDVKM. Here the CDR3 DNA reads TGTGCCAGCAGTCCTTTCGACGGAACCTACGAGCAGTACTTC. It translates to CASSPFDGTYEQYF. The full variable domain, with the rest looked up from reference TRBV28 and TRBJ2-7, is DVKVTQSSRYLVKRTGEKVFLECVQDMDHENMFWYRQDPGLGLRLIYFSYDVKMKEKGDIPEGYSVSREKKERFSLILESASTNQTSMYLCASSPFDGTYEQYFGPGTRLTVT.

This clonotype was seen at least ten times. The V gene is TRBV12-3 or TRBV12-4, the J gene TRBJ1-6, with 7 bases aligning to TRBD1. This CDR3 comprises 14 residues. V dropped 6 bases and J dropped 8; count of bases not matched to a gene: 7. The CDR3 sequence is CASSLGDSHSPLHF. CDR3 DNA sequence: TGTGCCAGCAGCCTGGGGGACAGTCATTCACCCCTCCACTTT.

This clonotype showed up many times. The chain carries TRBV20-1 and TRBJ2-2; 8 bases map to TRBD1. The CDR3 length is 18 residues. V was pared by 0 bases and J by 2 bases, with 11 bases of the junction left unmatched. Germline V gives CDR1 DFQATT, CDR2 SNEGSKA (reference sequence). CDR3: CSARDLRTGQGNTGELFF. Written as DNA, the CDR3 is TGCAGTGCTAGAGATCTTCGGACTGGACAGGGAAACACCGGGGAGCTGTTTTTT.

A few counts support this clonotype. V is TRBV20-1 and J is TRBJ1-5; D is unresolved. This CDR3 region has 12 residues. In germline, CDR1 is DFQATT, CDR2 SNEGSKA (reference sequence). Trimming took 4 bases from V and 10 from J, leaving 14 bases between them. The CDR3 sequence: CSAKSETKPQHF. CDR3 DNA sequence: TGCAGTGCTAAATCCGAAACCAAACCCCAGCATTTT.

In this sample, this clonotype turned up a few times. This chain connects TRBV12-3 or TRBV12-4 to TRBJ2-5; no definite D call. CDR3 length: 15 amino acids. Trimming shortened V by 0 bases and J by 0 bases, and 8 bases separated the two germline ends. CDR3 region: CASSLALAHQETQYF. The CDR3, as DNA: TGTGCCAGCAGTTTAGCTCTGGCGCACCAAGAGACCCAGTACTTC.

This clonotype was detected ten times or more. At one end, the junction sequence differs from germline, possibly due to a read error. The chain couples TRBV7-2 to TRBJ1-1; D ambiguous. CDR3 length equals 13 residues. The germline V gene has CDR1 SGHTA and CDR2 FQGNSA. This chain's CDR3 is CSSSLGSHTEAFF. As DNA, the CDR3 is TGTTCCAGCAGCTTAGGCAGTCACACTGAAGCTTTCTTT.

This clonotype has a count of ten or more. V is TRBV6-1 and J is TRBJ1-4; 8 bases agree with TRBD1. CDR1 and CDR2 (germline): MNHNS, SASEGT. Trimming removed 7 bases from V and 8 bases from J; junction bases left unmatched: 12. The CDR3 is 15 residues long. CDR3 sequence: CASIGQGIWDEKLFF. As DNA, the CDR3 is TGTGCCAGCATTGGACAGGGCATCTGGGACGAAAAACTGTTTTTT.

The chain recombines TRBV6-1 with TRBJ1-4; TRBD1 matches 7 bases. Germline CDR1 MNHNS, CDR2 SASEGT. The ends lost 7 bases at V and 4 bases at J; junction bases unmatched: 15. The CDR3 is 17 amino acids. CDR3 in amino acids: CASTTRQGPPINEKLFF. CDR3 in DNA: TGTGCCAGCACGACAAGACAGGGCCCACCGATTAATGAAAAACTGTTTTTT.

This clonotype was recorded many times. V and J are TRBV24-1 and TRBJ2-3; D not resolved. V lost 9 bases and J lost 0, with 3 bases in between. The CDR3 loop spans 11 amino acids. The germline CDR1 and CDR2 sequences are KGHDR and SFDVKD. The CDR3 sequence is CATLSTDTQYF. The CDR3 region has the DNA TGTGCCACCCTGAGCACAGATACGCAGTATTTT.

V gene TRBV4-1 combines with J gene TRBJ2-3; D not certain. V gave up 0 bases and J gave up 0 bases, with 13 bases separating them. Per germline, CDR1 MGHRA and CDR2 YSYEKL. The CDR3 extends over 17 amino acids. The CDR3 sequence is CASSQEGSTASTDTQYF. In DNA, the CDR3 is TGCGCCAGCAGCCAAGAAGGTAGCACTGCTAGCACAGATACGCAGTATTTT.

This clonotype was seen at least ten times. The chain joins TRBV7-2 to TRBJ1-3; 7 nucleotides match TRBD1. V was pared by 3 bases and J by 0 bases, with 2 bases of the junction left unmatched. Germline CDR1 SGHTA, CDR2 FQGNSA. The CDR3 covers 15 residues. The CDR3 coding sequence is TGTGCCAGCAGCTTCGACAGGGCCTCTGGAAACACCATATATTTT. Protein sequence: CASSFDRASGNTIYF.

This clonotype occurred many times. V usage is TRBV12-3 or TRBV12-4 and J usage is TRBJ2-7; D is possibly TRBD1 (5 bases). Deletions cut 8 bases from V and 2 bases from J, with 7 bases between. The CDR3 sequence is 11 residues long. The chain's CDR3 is CASGAPYEQYF. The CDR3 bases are TGTGCCAGCGGGGCCCCCTACGAGCAGTACTTC.

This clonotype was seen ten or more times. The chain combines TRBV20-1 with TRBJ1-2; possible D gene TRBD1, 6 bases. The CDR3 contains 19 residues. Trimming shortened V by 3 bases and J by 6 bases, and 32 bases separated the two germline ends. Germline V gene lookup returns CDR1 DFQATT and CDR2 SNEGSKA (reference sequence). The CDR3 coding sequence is TGCAGTGCTAGCCCGGGGGGGGGCGCATCGGTTTTAAGGGTTGATGGCTACACCTTC. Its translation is CSASPGGGASVLRVDGYTF.

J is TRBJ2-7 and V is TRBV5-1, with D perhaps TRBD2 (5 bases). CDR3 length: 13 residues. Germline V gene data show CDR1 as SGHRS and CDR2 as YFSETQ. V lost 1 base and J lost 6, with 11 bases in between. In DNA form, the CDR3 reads TGCGCCAGCAGCTTGTCAGAGGGCAGCGAGCAGTACTTC. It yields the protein CASSLSEGSEQYF.

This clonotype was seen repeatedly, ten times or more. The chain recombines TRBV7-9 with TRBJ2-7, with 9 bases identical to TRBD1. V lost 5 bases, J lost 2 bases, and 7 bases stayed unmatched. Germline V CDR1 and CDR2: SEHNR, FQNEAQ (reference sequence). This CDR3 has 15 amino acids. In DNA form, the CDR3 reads TGTGCCAGCAGCCCGCCGGGACAGGGACCCTACGAGCAGTACTTC. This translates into CASSPPGQGPYEQYF.

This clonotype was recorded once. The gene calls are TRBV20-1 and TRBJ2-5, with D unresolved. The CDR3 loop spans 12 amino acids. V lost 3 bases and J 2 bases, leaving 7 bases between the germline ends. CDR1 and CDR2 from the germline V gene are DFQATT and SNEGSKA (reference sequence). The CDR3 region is CSASVQQETQYF. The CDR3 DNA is TGCAGTGCTAGTGTACAGCAAGAGACCCAGTACTTC.

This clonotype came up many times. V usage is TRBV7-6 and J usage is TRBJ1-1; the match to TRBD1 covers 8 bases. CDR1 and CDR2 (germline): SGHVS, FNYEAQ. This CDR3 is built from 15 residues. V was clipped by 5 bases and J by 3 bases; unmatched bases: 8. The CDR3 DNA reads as TGTGCCAGCAGCCACGGAGCAGGGGGCTACACTGAAGCTTTCTTT. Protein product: CASSHGAGGYTEAFF.

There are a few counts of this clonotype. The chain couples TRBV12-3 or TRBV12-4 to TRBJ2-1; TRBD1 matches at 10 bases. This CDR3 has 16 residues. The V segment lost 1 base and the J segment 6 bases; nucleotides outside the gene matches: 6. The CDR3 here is CASSLGTGTGVNEQFF. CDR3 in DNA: TGTGCCAGCAGTTTAGGAACCGGGACAGGGGTCAATGAGCAGTTCTTC.

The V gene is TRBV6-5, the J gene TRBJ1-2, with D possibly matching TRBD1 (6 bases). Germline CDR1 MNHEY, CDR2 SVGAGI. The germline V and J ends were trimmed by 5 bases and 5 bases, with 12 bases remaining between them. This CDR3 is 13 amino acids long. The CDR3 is CASSTIGGYGYTF. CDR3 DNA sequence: TGTGCCAGCAGTACGATAGGGGGGTATGGCTACACCTTC.